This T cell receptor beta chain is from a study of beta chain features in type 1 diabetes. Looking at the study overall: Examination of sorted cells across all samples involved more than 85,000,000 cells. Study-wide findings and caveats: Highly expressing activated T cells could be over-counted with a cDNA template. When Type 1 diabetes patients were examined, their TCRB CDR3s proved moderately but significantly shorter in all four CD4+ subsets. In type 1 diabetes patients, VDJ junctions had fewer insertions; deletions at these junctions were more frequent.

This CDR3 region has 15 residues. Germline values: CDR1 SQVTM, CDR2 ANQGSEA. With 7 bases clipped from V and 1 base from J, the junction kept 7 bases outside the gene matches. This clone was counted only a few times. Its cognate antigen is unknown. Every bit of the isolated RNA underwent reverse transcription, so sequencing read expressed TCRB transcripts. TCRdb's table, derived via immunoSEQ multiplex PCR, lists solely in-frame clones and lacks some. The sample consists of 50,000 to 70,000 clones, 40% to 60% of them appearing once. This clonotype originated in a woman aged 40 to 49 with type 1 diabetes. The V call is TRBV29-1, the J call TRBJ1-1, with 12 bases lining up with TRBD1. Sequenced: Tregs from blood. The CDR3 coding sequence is TGCAGCGCCCTGGGACAGGGGGCAGGGAACACTGAAGCTTTCTTT. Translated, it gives CSALGQGAGNTEAFF.